The 30 T cell receptor beta chains below come from one sample, sequenced in a study of OX40 agonist ivuxolimab in advanced cancers. Repertoires were generated with immunoSEQ multiplex PCR, while TCRdb's copy carries only in-frame clones and drops some. The sample has about 70,000 clones, approximately 81% seen once. Sequencing was performed on CD4+ or CD8+ T cells sorted from blood, taken in a trial of the OX40 agonist ivuxolimab. These receptors were collected from an adult with an advanced solid tumor such as melanoma, head and neck, liver or kidney cancer.

The chain carries TRBV18 and TRBJ2-3, with 7 bases aligning to TRBD2. Trimming cost V 4 bases and J 6 bases; bases outside gene matches: 7. From germline, CDR1 is KGHSH and CDR2 LQKENI. There are 14 residues in the CDR3. The CDR3 coding sequence is TGTGCCAGCTCACAGGCGGGGGAAGGTGATACGCAGTATTTT. Encoded protein: CASSQAGEGDTQYF.

This chain uses TRBV7-8 with TRBJ1-4; no reliable D call. Germline CDR1 reads SGHVS; CDR2 reads FQNEAQ. Trimming stripped 0 bases from V and 7 bases from J, with 9 bases between. This CDR3 spans 14 amino acids. CDR3 sequence (DNA): TGTGCCAGCAGCTTAGCCATCGAGAGTGAAAAACTGTTTTTT. It translates to CASSLAIESEKLFF.

The V call is TRBV5-1, the J call TRBJ2-5; D may be TRBD1 (5 bases). Trimming cost V 5 bases and J 2 bases, with 13 bases left between them. This CDR3 has 14 amino acids. Germline CDR1 reads SGHRS; CDR2 reads YFSETQ. DNA for the CDR3: TGCGCCAGCAGAGGGGTGAGGTCACAAGAGACCCAGTACTTC. Its translation: CASRGVRSQETQYF. Combining the CDR3 with reference TRBV5-1 and TRBJ2-5 gives the whole variable domain KAGVTQTPRYLIKTRGQQVTLSCSPISGHRSVSWYQQTPGQGLQFLFEYFSETQRNKGNFPGRFSGRQFSNSRSEMNVSTLELGDSALYLCASRGVRSQETQYFGPGTRLLVL.

This chain connects TRBV2 to TRBJ2-5; TRBD1 matches at 8 bases. The CDR3 sequence is 12 residues long. The V gene's germline CDR1 is SNHLY and CDR2 FYNNEI. Trimming cost V 6 bases and J 3 bases; bases outside gene matches: 0. The CDR3 coding sequence is TGTGCCAGCAGGACAGGGGAAGAGACCCAGTACTTC. This translates into CASRTGEETQYF.

This clone was detected only a few times. The chain carries TRBV10-2 and TRBJ1-5; 7 bases fit TRBD1. The CDR3 totals 12 residues. With V trimmed by 6 bases and J by 5 bases, 1 base remained unmatched. CDR1 and CDR2 from the germline V gene are WSHSY and SAAADI. The DNA of the CDR3 is TGCGCCAGCAGAGGGGGCGATCAGCCCCAGCATTTT. It encodes CASRGGDQPQHF.

The rearrangement links TRBV5-1 to TRBJ2-5; 8 positions match TRBD1. The CDR3 spans 15 residues. Germline trimming cut 0 bases from V and 7 bases from J; bases unmatched to any gene: 8. CDR1 and CDR2 (germline): SGHRS, YFSETQ. The CDR3 loop reads CASSLETGESGTQYF. For the CDR3, the DNA is TGCGCCAGCAGCTTGGAGACAGGGGAGAGTGGGACCCAGTACTTC.

CDR3 sequence (DNA): TGTGCCAGCAGGCCGGAGTCCTTCGAAAAACTGTTTTTT. Protein product: CASRPESFEKLFF. V usage is TRBV28 and J usage is TRBJ1-4; D remains unclear. Germline CDR1 and CDR2: MDHEN and SYDVKM. This CDR3 has 13 amino acids. V was clipped by 6 bases and J by 8 bases, with 13 bases between them. Supplemented by reference TRBV28 and TRBJ1-4, the full variable domain reads DVKVTQSSRYLVKRTGEKVFLECVQDMDHENMFWYRQDPGLGLRLIYFSYDVKMKEKGDIPEGYSVSREKKERFSLILESASTNQTSMYLCASRPESFEKLFFGSGTQLSVL.

V is TRBV28 and J is TRBJ1-1; 7 nucleotides agree with TRBD1. Germline V CDR1 and CDR2: MDHEN, SYDVKM. Trimming removed 7 bases from V and 11 bases from J; junction bases left unmatched: 10. The length of the CDR3 is 12 residues. CDR3 protein: CASTVGQTRAFF. The DNA of the CDR3 is TGTGCCAGCACCGTGGGACAGACTAGGGCTTTCTTT. Looking up the rest from reference TRBV28 and TRBJ1-1 gives the full variable domain: DVKVTQSSRYLVKRTGEKVFLECVQDMDHENMFWYRQDPGLGLRLIYFSYDVKMKEKGDIPEGYSVSREKKERFSLILESASTNQTSMYLCASTVGQTRAFFGQGTRLTVV.

V and J are TRBV18 and TRBJ2-2; D is possibly TRBD1 or TRBD2 (5 bases each). Trimming took 2 bases from V and 1 from J, leaving 8 bases between them. In germline, CDR1 is KGHSH, CDR2 LQKENI. The CDR3 contains 15 residues. DNA for the CDR3: TGTGCCAGCTCACCAGAGGGGCTGAACACCGGGGAGCTGTTTTTT. Its translation: CASSPEGLNTGELFF. The variable domain in full, completed from reference TRBV18 and TRBJ2-2, reads NAGVMQNPRHLVRRRGQEARLRCSPMKGHSHVYWYRQLPEEGLKFMVYLQKENIIDESGMPKERFSAEFPKEGPSILRIQQVVRGDSAAYFCASSPEGLNTGELFFGEGSRLTVL.

This sequence joins TRBV4-1 and TRBJ1-2; D is uncertain. This CDR3 is built from 13 residues. V shed 4 bases and J shed 6 bases, with 12 bases lying between them. Germline V gene lookup returns CDR1 MGHRA and CDR2 YSYEKL. CDR3 amino acids: CASSREGKDGYTF. The CDR3 nucleotides read TGCGCCAGCAGCCGAGAGGGTAAGGATGGCTACACCTTC.

This clone was recorded a few times. The gene calls are TRBV2 and TRBJ1-2; possible D gene TRBD1, 6 bases. The V and J ends lost 6 bases and 6 bases respectively, with 20 bases between them. Germline V CDR1 and CDR2: SNHLY, FYNNEI. The CDR3 runs to 15 residues. DNA for the CDR3: TGTGCCAGCAGGCCAGAGGGGGGTCTACTACATGGCTACACCTTC. Translating it yields CASRPEGGLLHGYTF.

The genes are TRBV28 and TRBJ1-6; tentatively, D is TRBD1 (5 bases). Per germline, CDR1 MDHEN and CDR2 SYDVKM. Between the trimmed V and J ends, which lost 6 bases and 0 bases, there was a span of 15 bases. CDR3 size: 17 residues. In nucleotides, the CDR3 is TGTGCCAGCAGCCCTGACAGACGGAGCTCCTATAATTCACCCCTCCACTTT. This codes for CASSPDRRSSYNSPLHF.

V usage is TRBV6-1 and J usage is TRBJ1-5; D may be TRBD1 (5 bases). V was shortened by 8 bases and J by 8 bases, with 13 bases between the two germline ends. CDR3 length: 12 amino acids. Per germline, CDR1 MNHNS and CDR2 SASEGT. CDR3 coding DNA: TGTGCCAGCTCCGAGGGAGGGGAGCCCCAGCATTTT. Translating it yields CASSEGGEPQHF.

V gene TRBV18 combines with J gene TRBJ2-7, with 9 bases identical to TRBD1. The CDR3 is 14 amino acids. Germline V gives CDR1 KGHSH, CDR2 LQKENI. Trimming removed 6 bases from V and 5 bases from J; junction bases left unmatched: 8. CDR3: CASSSGQGQNEQYF. Here the CDR3 DNA reads TGTGCCAGCTCTTCCGGACAGGGGCAAAACGAGCAGTACTTC.

This clone was observed a single time. The chain links TRBV5-1 to TRBJ2-2; 7 nucleotides agree with TRBD1. The CDR3 contains 17 residues. The V gene end was trimmed by 1 base and the J gene end by 0 bases; junction bases not matched to a gene: 6. Germline values: CDR1 SGHRS, CDR2 YFSETQ. Here the CDR3 reads CASSLQPTGSNTGELFF. The CDR3 nucleotides are TGCGCCAGCAGCTTGCAGCCGACAGGGTCGAACACCGGGGAGCTGTTTTTT. Using reference TRBV5-1 and TRBJ2-2 for the parts outside the CDR3, the full variable domain is KAGVTQTPRYLIKTRGQQVTLSCSPISGHRSVSWYQQTPGQGLQFLFEYFSETQRNKGNFPGRFSGRQFSNSRSEMNVSTLELGDSALYLCASSLQPTGSNTGELFFGEGSRLTVL.

This chain connects TRBV2 to TRBJ2-1; D remains ambiguous. Trimming took off 8 bases at V and 3 bases at J, with 17 bases between the two ends. This CDR3 is 15 amino acids long. Germline assignment: CDR1 SNHLY and CDR2 FYNNEI. CDR3 in amino acids: CASPLEDTRYNEQFF. CDR3 nucleotides: TGTGCCAGCCCCCTGGAAGACACACGCTACAATGAGCAGTTCTTC.

The chain recombines TRBV7-9 with TRBJ2-7; no firm D call. This CDR3 is built from 15 residues. V was pared by 5 bases and J by 4 bases, with 18 bases between. CDR1 is SEHNR, CDR2 FQNEAQ, per germline (reference sequence). The CDR3 reads CASSPRASPRYEQYF. DNA of the CDR3: TGTGCCAGCAGCCCCCGGGCATCCCCCCGTTACGAGCAGTACTTC.

V usage is TRBV2 and J usage is TRBJ2-5; no clear D gene. This CDR3 has 12 amino acids. CDR1 and CDR2 from the germline V gene are SNHLY and FYNNEI. The ends were cut back, 1 base at V and 12 bases at J, with 12 bases in the middle. CDR3: CASSEGVGSEYF. DNA of the CDR3: TGTGCCAGCAGTGAAGGTGTCGGTTCAGAGTACTTC. Full variable domain (rest looked up from reference TRBV2 and TRBJ2-5): EPEVTQTPSHQVTQMGQEVILRCVPISNHLYFYWYRQILGQKVEFLVSFYNNEISEKSEIFDDQFSVERPDGSNFTLKIRSTKLEDSAMYFCASSEGVGSEYFGPGTRLLVL.

This chain uses TRBV4-2 with TRBJ2-1, with TRBD1 matching 8 bases. The germline CDR1 and CDR2 sequences are LGHNA and YNFKEQ. The CDR3 is 16 residues long. The V gene end was trimmed by 1 base and the J gene end by 8 bases; junction bases not matched to a gene: 10. The CDR3 nucleotides are TGTGCCAGCAGCCAAGGGACAGGGTCTACAGGACATGAGCAGTTCTTC. It encodes CASSQGTGSTGHEQFF.

V is TRBV7-6 and J is TRBJ2-1; D uncertain. V lost 4 bases to trimming and J lost 5 bases, with 9 bases between them. Germline lookup yields CDR1 SGHVS and CDR2 FNYEAQ. This CDR3 contains 13 residues. The CDR3 DNA sequence: TGTGCCAGCAGCTCCCTTTTGAACAATGAGCAGTTCTTC. Translated: CASSSLLNNEQFF.

This chain uses TRBV7-8 with TRBJ2-7; 10 bases map to TRBD2. Germline assignment: CDR1 SGHVS and CDR2 FQNEAQ. The junction had 9 bases not matched to a gene; V was cut back by 5 bases and J by 2 bases. The CDR3 runs 16 residues. The CDR3 region is CASSPGRAGGTYEQYF. As DNA, the CDR3 is TGTGCCAGCAGCCCTGGTCGAGCGGGGGGGACCTACGAGCAGTACTTC.

The chain links TRBV19 to TRBJ2-3, with 9 bases lining up with TRBD2. The J segment lost 1 base and the V segment lost 8 bases, leaving 1 base of the junction unmatched. Germline V gives CDR1 LNHDA, CDR2 SQIVND (reference sequence). This CDR3 is 13 amino acids long. The CDR3 DNA follows: TGTGCCAGTCGGACTAGCGGCACAGATACGCAGTATTTT. Residues: CASRTSGTDTQYF.

V usage is TRBV10-1 and J usage is TRBJ1-1; D not resolved. Between the trimmed V and J ends, which lost 1 base and 4 bases, there was a span of 7 bases. The CDR3 length is 13 residues. The V gene's germline CDR1 is WNHNN and CDR2 SYGVQD (reference sequence). Here the CDR3 reads CASSEYRGTEAFF. DNA for the CDR3: TGCGCCAGCAGTGAGTATCGTGGCACTGAAGCTTTCTTT.

The rearrangement uses TRBV2 and TRBJ2-7, with 9 bases matching TRBD1. This CDR3 spans 15 amino acids. The V segment lost 8 bases and the J segment 3 bases; nucleotides outside the gene matches: 11. Germline V gene lookup returns CDR1 SNHLY and CDR2 FYNNEI. CDR3 bases: TGTGCCAGCCAAATCGACAGGGGGGCAATCTACGAGCAGTACTTC. It translates to CASQIDRGAIYEQYF.

This chain connects TRBV5-4 to TRBJ1-1; maybe TRBD1 (5 bases). Germline CDR1 is SGHNT and CDR2 is YYREEE (reference sequence). The CDR3 runs to 14 residues. The V end was cut by 4 bases, the J end by 4 bases, with 14 bases between. The CDR3 DNA is TGTGCCAGCAGCCAGGGACCGGCGGGCACTGAAGCTTTCTTT. This encodes CASSQGPAGTEAFF.

The CDR3 DNA is TGTGCCAGTAACAAACAGGGACCCTCCCAAGAGACCCAGTACTTC. Residues: CASNKQGPSQETQYF. The V gene is TRBV19, the J gene TRBJ2-5, with D possibly TRBD1 on 6 matching bases. The CDR3 spans 15 residues. The germline V gene encodes CDR1 LNHDA and CDR2 SQIVND (reference sequence). V lost 7 bases and J lost 1, with 16 bases in between. Drawing the rest from reference TRBV19 and TRBJ2-5, the complete variable domain is DGGITQSPKYLFRKEGQNVTLSCEQNLNHDAMYWYRQDPGQGLRLIYYSQIVNDFQKGDIAEGYSVSREKKESFPLTVTSAQKNPTAFYLCASNKQGPSQETQYFGPGTRLLVL.

The chain has TRBV30 and TRBJ1-3, with D uncertain. CDR3 length equals 19 residues. CDR1 GTSNPN and CDR2 SVGIG come from the germline V gene (reference sequence). Trimming pared 0 bases from V and 4 bases from J, leaving 25 bases between. The CDR3 DNA is TGTGCCTGGAGTGTACGACGTTCCATGAGGGAGACCCCCGGAAACACCATATATTTT. Protein sequence: CAWSVRRSMRETPGNTIYF.

The rearrangement joins TRBV2 to TRBJ2-7; D is possibly TRBD1 (6 bases). There are 12 residues in the CDR3. Germline loops: CDR1 SNHLY, CDR2 FYNNEI. Trimming took 6 bases from V and 5 from J, leaving 11 bases between them. The CDR3 here is CASRLQGHEQYF. The CDR3 region has the DNA TGTGCCAGCAGGCTACAGGGTCACGAGCAGTACTTC.

The gene calls are TRBV18 and TRBJ2-4, with TRBD1 as a possible D gene (7 bases). Germline V gives CDR1 KGHSH, CDR2 LQKENI. The ends were cut back, 3 bases at V and 7 bases at J, with 10 bases in the middle. The CDR3 length is 13 residues. CDR3 sequence reads: CASSPGGQNIQYF. The DNA for the CDR3 is TGTGCCAGCTCACCGGGGGGACAGAACATTCAGTACTTC.

This rearrangement joins TRBV5-1 to TRBJ1-4; D is ambiguous. CDR1 SGHRS and CDR2 YFSETQ come from the germline V gene. This CDR3 has 13 residues. Trimming pared 0 bases from V and 2 bases from J, leaving 2 bases between. CDR3 amino acids: CASSLGTNEKLFF. CDR3 sequence (DNA): TGCGCCAGCAGCTTGGGGACTAATGAAAAACTGTTTTTT. The variable domain in full, with the rest retrieved from reference TRBV5-1 and TRBJ1-4, is KAGVTQTPRYLIKTRGQQVTLSCSPISGHRSVSWYQQTPGQGLQFLFEYFSETQRNKGNFPGRFSGRQFSNSRSEMNVSTLELGDSALYLCASSLGTNEKLFFGSGTQLSVL.